What follows are 26 T cell receptor beta chains derived from one specimen sequenced in a study of control samples from healthy donors and cancer patients. TCRdb keeps only in-frame clones here, not all; method: immunoSEQ multiplex PCR. The sample has 90,000 to 100,000 clones, 90% seen once. The sequenced sample consisted of blood. The receptors stem from a woman aged 18-35 years in good health.

The chain uses TRBV19 and TRBJ1-4; D gene uncertain. V lost 7 bases and J lost 4, with 10 bases in between. The CDR3 consists of 13 residues. From germline, CDR1 is LNHDA and CDR2 SQIVND (reference sequence). The CDR3 bases are TGTGCCAGTAATCCCAGATATAATGAAAAACTGTTTTTT. It specifies CASNPRYNEKLFF. Drawing the rest from reference TRBV19 and TRBJ1-4, the complete variable domain is DGGITQSPKYLFRKEGQNVTLSCEQNLNHDAMYWYRQDPGQGLRLIYYSQIVNDFQKGDIAEGYSVSREKKESFPLTVTSAQKNPTAFYLCASNPRYNEKLFFGSGTQLSVL.

The chain carries TRBV7-7 and TRBJ2-2, with D maybe TRBD2 (6 bases). The CDR3 runs to 15 residues. Looked up from germline, CDR1 is SSHAT and CDR2 is FNYEAQ (reference sequence). Trimming cost V 3 bases and J 1 base, with 9 bases left between them. The CDR3 region has the DNA TGTGCCAGCAGCTTGGGGACTGAGAACACCGGGGAGCTGTTTTTT. Its protein is CASSLGTENTGELFF.

This clone was seen once. The genes are TRBV7-3 and TRBJ2-1; D perhaps matches TRBD1 (5 bases). The CDR3 is made up of 12 amino acids. The germline V and J ends were trimmed by 4 bases and 6 bases, with 7 bases remaining between them. Germline CDR1 SGHTA, CDR2 FQGTGA. The CDR3 DNA is TGTGCCAGCAGCTCCCAGGGCAATGAGCAGTTCTTC. Protein product: CASSSQGNEQFF.

This clone is a singleton in its sample. The V gene is TRBV29-1, the J gene TRBJ2-5, with TRBD2 matching over 8 bases. The germline V gene has CDR1 SQVTM and CDR2 ANQGSEA. The CDR3 is 16 residues long. Losses at the gene ends were 4 bases for V and 0 bases for J; bases not matched to a gene: 10. DNA of the CDR3: TGCAGCGTTGTAGTAGCGGGGCCGAGGTACCAAGAGACCCAGTACTTC. Encoded protein: CSVVVAGPRYQETQYF.

This clone was counted once. The rearrangement uses TRBV10-1 and TRBJ1-6, with D tentatively TRBD1 (5 bases). This CDR3 contains 14 residues. Trimming left V 3 bases short and J 10 bases short, with 13 bases between. Germline values: CDR1 WNHNN, CDR2 SYGVQD (reference sequence). In DNA form, the CDR3 reads TGCGCCAGCAGTGATGGGCAGTGGGACTCACCCCTCCACTTT. This translates into CASSDGQWDSPLHF.

The rearrangement uses TRBV5-4 and TRBJ1-5; D possibly corresponds to TRBD1 (6 bases). The CDR3 has 18 amino acids. Germline V gene lookup returns CDR1 SGHNT and CDR2 YYREEE (reference sequence). Trimming stripped 0 bases from V and 3 bases from J, with 19 bases between. The CDR3 is CASSLGPRTEISNQPQHF. The DNA for the CDR3 is TGTGCCAGCAGCTTGGGACCTAGGACAGAAATATCCAATCAGCCCCAGCATTTT.

The V call is TRBV7-8, the J call TRBJ1-2, with 8 bases identical to TRBD1. Per germline, CDR1 SGHVS and CDR2 FQNEAQ. This CDR3 is 17 amino acids long. The V and J ends lost 1 base and 8 bases, in that order; junction bases with no gene match: 15. CDR3 region: CASSLGSGGARSEGYTF. The DNA of the CDR3 is TGTGCCAGCAGCTTAGGCTCAGGGGGCGCGAGGAGTGAGGGCTACACCTTC.

The chain links TRBV2 to TRBJ2-3, with 10 nucleotides matching TRBD2. Trimming at V came to 6 bases and at J to 2 bases, leaving 5 bases not matched to a gene. The CDR3 is made up of 15 amino acids. Germline V gene sequence: CDR1 SNHLY, CDR2 FYNNEI. This chain's CDR3 is CASRTSGESTDTQYF. DNA of the CDR3: TGTGCCAGCAGAACTAGCGGGGAGTCCACAGATACGCAGTATTTT.

This chain joins TRBV7-9 and TRBJ1-6; no firm D call. There are 16 residues in the CDR3. From germline, CDR1 is SEHNR and CDR2 FQNEAQ (reference sequence). Trimming took off 5 bases at V and 0 bases at J, with 11 bases between the two ends. The DNA of the CDR3 is TGTGCCAGCAGCGGGAACGGGAGCTCCTATAATTCACCCCTCCACTTT. As protein: CASSGNGSSYNSPLHF. Drawing the rest from reference TRBV7-9 and TRBJ1-6, the complete variable domain is DTGVSQNPRHKITKRGQNVTFRCDPISEHNRLYWYRQTLGQGPEFLTYFQNEAQLEKSRLLSDRFSAERPKGSFSTLEIQRTEQGDSAMYLCASSGNGSSYNSPLHFGNGTRLTVT.

This clone was counted only a few times. The rearrangement links TRBV7-3 to TRBJ1-1; D may be TRBD1 (6 bases). Trimming took 5 bases from V and 7 from J, leaving 17 bases between them. This CDR3 region has 14 residues. CDR1 SGHTA and CDR2 FQGTGA come from the germline V gene. CDR3 sequence reads: CASSPNLQGGEAFF. The CDR3 DNA sequence: TGTGCCAGCAGCCCCAACCTACAGGGAGGTGAAGCTTTCTTT.

The chain uses TRBV14 and TRBJ2-5; 7 nucleotides align to TRBD1. The J segment lost 5 bases and the V segment lost 6 bases, leaving 9 bases of the junction unmatched. Germline V gene sequence: CDR1 SGHDN, CDR2 FVKESK. This CDR3 is 14 amino acids long. The CDR3 loop reads CASSQLDREETQYF. DNA for the CDR3: TGTGCCAGCAGTCAACTCGACAGGGAGGAGACCCAGTACTTC.

The V call is TRBV11-1, the J call TRBJ2-2, with a tentative D call TRBD2 (6 bases). The V gene's germline CDR1 is SGHAT and CDR2 FQDESV (reference sequence). CDR3 length: 16 residues. V gave up 5 bases and J gave up 0 bases, with 13 bases separating them. The CDR3 loop reads CASSTRDFSNTGELFF. For the CDR3, the DNA is TGTGCCAGCAGCACGAGGGACTTCTCGAACACCGGGGAGCTGTTTTTT.

The CDR3, as DNA: TGTGCCAGCAGCTCCCGATCCTATAATTCACCCCTCCACTTT. Translating gives CASSSRSYNSPLHF. V gene TRBV13 combines with J gene TRBJ1-6; D gene uncertain. Germline CDR1 PRHDT, CDR2 FYEKMQ (reference sequence). The CDR3 is 14 amino acids. The V gene lost 4 bases and the J gene lost 1 base, with 5 bases spanning the gap.

The table lists this clone with a few counts. This chain links TRBV25-1 with TRBJ2-1, with D maybe TRBD1 (5 bases). Trimming stripped 1 base from V and 2 bases from J, with 15 bases between. CDR1 and CDR2 from the germline V gene are MGHDK and SYGVNS. The length of the CDR3 is 17 residues. In DNA form, the CDR3 reads TGTGCCAGCAGTGAATCAGGGCAGGGCAAACCCTACAATGAGCAGTTCTTC. It translates to CASSESGQGKPYNEQFF.

V usage is TRBV10-3 and J usage is TRBJ2-2; D possibly uses TRBD1 or TRBD2 (5 bases each). CDR3 size: 15 residues. The ends were cut back, 3 bases at V and 7 bases at J, with 15 bases in the middle. From germline, CDR1 is ENHRY and CDR2 SYGVKD. CDR3 DNA: TGTGCCATCAGTGACACCGGGACCATGGACGGGGAGCTGTTTTTT. Its translation: CAISDTGTMDGELFF.

This chain connects TRBV6-5 to TRBJ1-4, with D uncertain. CDR3 size: 14 residues. Trimming took off 8 bases at V and 8 bases at J, with 18 bases between the two ends. In germline, CDR1 is MNHEY, CDR2 SVGAGI. CDR3 in amino acids: CASGVGSTGEKLFF. The CDR3 region has the DNA TGTGCCAGCGGGGTGGGGTCGACGGGGGAAAAACTGTTTTTT.

This clone occurred a few times. The V call is TRBV7-7, the J call TRBJ2-2; D is unresolved. With 2 bases removed from V and 7 bases from J, the gap between germline ends came to 8 bases. CDR1 SSHAT and CDR2 FNYEAQ come from the germline V gene (reference sequence). CDR3 length: 13 residues. CDR3: CASSLMGRGELFF. In nucleotides, the CDR3 is TGTGCCAGCAGCTTAATGGGCCGCGGGGAGCTGTTTTTT. Looking up the rest from reference TRBV7-7 and TRBJ2-2 gives the full variable domain: GAGVSQSPRYKVTKRGQDVTLRCDPISSHATLYWYQQALGQGPEFLTYFNYEAQPDKSGLPSDRFSAERPEGSISTLTIQRTEQRDSAMYRCASSLMGRGELFFGEGSRLTVL.

V gene TRBV18 combines with J gene TRBJ1-1; 7 bases are shared with TRBD1. The CDR3 runs 16 residues. CDR1 is KGHSH, CDR2 LQKENI, per germline. V was clipped by 6 bases and J by 0 bases; unmatched bases: 10. The CDR3 DNA reads as TGTGCCAGCTCGCAGGGACAGACAGGAATGAACACTGAAGCTTTCTTT. Its translation: CASSQGQTGMNTEAFF.

The chain combines TRBV19 with TRBJ2-3; 8 bases are a match to TRBD1. J lost 0 bases, V lost 1 base, and 9 bases had no gene match. The CDR3 runs to 18 residues. CDR1 and CDR2 (germline): LNHDA, SQIVND (reference sequence). The CDR3 nucleotides are TGTGCCAGTAGTATAGTATTGACAGGGGAATTAAGCACAGATACGCAGTATTTT. This gives the protein CASSIVLTGELSTDTQYF.

V and J are TRBV7-3 and TRBJ1-5, with TRBD1 matching 7 bases. Germline V gene data show CDR1 as SGHTA and CDR2 as FQGTGA. V was clipped by 4 bases and J by 3 bases; unmatched bases: 12. This CDR3 region has 17 residues. The chain's CDR3 is CASSSNGVRGSNQPQHF. CDR3 nucleotide sequence: TGTGCCAGCAGCTCAAACGGGGTCAGGGGGTCCAATCAGCCCCAGCATTTT.

J is TRBJ1-6 and V is TRBV9; 8 bases are a match to TRBD1. Per the germline V gene, CDR1 is SGDLS and CDR2 is YYNGEE. V dropped 3 bases and J dropped 7; count of bases not matched to a gene: 3. The CDR3 totals 14 residues. The CDR3, as DNA: TGTGCCAGCAGCGAGACAGGGGTAAATTCACCCCTCCACTTT. This translates into CASSETGVNSPLHF.

This clone was recorded only once. V gene TRBV10-3 combines with J gene TRBJ1-1; no firm D call. The CDR3 runs to 13 residues. Trimming shortened V by 11 bases and J by 1 base, and 14 bases separated the two germline ends. CDR1 and CDR2 (germline): ENHRY, SYGVKD. The CDR3 region is CASRPGWNTEAFF. The DNA of the CDR3 is TGTGCCTCCCGACCTGGGTGGAACACTGAAGCTTTCTTT.

This clone was detected only once. The chain couples TRBV7-2 to TRBJ2-3; 11 bases agree with TRBD1. CDR1 is SGHTA and CDR2 is FQGNSA in the germline V gene. Trimming removed 3 bases from V and 5 bases from J; junction bases left unmatched: 4. CDR3 length: 15 amino acids. The CDR3 bases are TGTGCCAGCAGCTTCGCCGGGACAGGGGGAGATACGCAGTATTTT. Residues: CASSFAGTGGDTQYF.

CDR3 DNA sequence: TGTGCCAGCAGCTTAGACCGGGGGTGGAATGAGCAGTTCTTC. As protein: CASSLDRGWNEQFF. The V and J genes are TRBV7-2 and TRBJ2-1, with D maybe TRBD2 (6 bases). The CDR3 runs to 14 residues. V dropped 1 base and J dropped 7 bases, with 11 bases sitting between them. Germline loops: CDR1 SGHTA, CDR2 FQGNSA. The full variable domain, rest sourced from reference TRBV7-2 and TRBJ2-1, is GAGVSQSPSNKVTEKGKDVELRCDPISGHTALYWYRQSLGQGLEFLIYFQGNSAPDKSGLPSDRFSAERTGGSVSTLTIQRTQQEDSAVYLCASSLDRGWNEQFFGPGTRLTVL.

V is TRBV3-1 (or the pseudogene TRBV3-2) and J is TRBJ1-2; the D gene is possibly TRBD1 (6 bases). The CDR3 has 15 residues. Trimming removed 5 bases from V and 3 bases from J, with 16 bases in between. CDR1 and CDR2 (germline): LGHDT, YNNKEL (reference sequence). CDR3 in DNA: TGTGCCAGCAGCGGGGGAGGGGGGAATGACTATGGCTACACCTTC. The encoded protein is CASSGGGGNDYGYTF.

The chain has TRBV5-1 and TRBJ1-1, with TRBD1 matching over 11 bases. Per the germline V gene, CDR1 is SGHRS and CDR2 is YFSETQ. V lost 2 bases and J lost 10; bases outside the gene matches: 4. This CDR3 spans 13 amino acids. In DNA, the CDR3 is TGCGCCAGCAGCTTAGGGACAGGGGGGAGAGCTTTCTTT. Amino acids: CASSLGTGGRAFF.